This passage covers 10 T cell receptor beta chains from one sample sequenced in a study of blood T cell repertoires in COVID-19. Assay: immunoSEQ multiplex PCR; the TCRdb copy retains only in-frame clones and omits some. The sample holds some 240,000 clones, about 79% seen once. The sample consisted of peripheral blood. The source of these receptors is a woman in her forties who had recovered from COVID-19.

The chain employs TRBV11-3 and TRBJ2-7; D gene unclear. This CDR3 region has 12 residues. Germline V gene data show CDR1 as SGHNT and CDR2 as YENEEA. V was shortened by 5 bases and J by 4 bases, with 9 bases between the two germline ends. CDR3 DNA: TGTGCCAGCAGCGCCCTGGAGTACGAGCAGTACTTC. Translation gives CASSALEYEQYF.

This chain links TRBV19 with TRBJ1-3; 9 bases line up with TRBD1. V lost 5 bases and J lost 11; bases outside the gene matches: 10. CDR1 is LNHDA and CDR2 is SQIVND in the germline V gene (reference sequence). The CDR3 is made up of 14 amino acids. DNA of the CDR3: TGTGCCAGTAGTGAAGCCGGGACAGGGATCCCCATATATTTT. Protein sequence: CASSEAGTGIPIYF. The entire variable domain, with the rest obtained from reference TRBV19 and TRBJ1-3, is as follows: DGGITQSPKYLFRKEGQNVTLSCEQNLNHDAMYWYRQDPGQGLRLIYYSQIVNDFQKGDIAEGYSVSREKKESFPLTVTSAQKNPTAFYLCASSEAGTGIPIYFGEGSWLTVV.

This clone was observed a handful of times. This chain links TRBV11-3 with TRBJ2-5, with 8 bases that match TRBD2. The CDR3 contains 14 residues. Trimming at V came to 4 bases and at J to 2 bases, leaving 3 bases not matched to a gene. Germline V gives CDR1 SGHNT, CDR2 YENEEA. The CDR3 nucleotides are TGTGCCAGCAGCTCTGCGGGGGGACAAGAGACCCAGTACTTC. Translation: CASSSAGGQETQYF.

The chain uses TRBV11-3 and TRBJ2-2, with a tentative D call TRBD2 (6 bases). V shed 5 bases and J shed 1 base, with 14 bases lying between them. The CDR3 runs to 16 residues. The germline gives CDR1 SGHNT, CDR2 YENEEA. The CDR3 DNA follows: TGTGCCAGCAGCCCCCACCGGCGGGGGAACACCGGGGAGCTGTTTTTT. Its translation is CASSPHRRGNTGELFF. The variable domain in full, completed from reference TRBV11-3 and TRBJ2-2, reads EAGVVQSPRYKIIEKKQPVAFWCNPISGHNTLYWYLQNLGQGPELLIRYENEEAVDDSQLPKDRFSAERLKGVDSTLKIQPAELGDSAVYLCASSPHRRGNTGELFFGEGSRLTVL.

This sequence joins TRBV19 and TRBJ1-1; D is uncertain. Germline V gene sequence: CDR1 LNHDA, CDR2 SQIVND (reference sequence). V dropped 1 base and J dropped 1 base, with 10 bases sitting between them. CDR3 length: 15 residues. The CDR3 here is CASSIGGIGNTEAFF. The CDR3, as DNA: TGTGCCAGTAGTATAGGCGGGATCGGGAACACTGAAGCTTTCTTT.

Notes on this clone: The identical CDR3 is also encoded by other nucleotide sequences in the sample. V gene TRBV7-2 combines with J gene TRBJ2-7, with 8 bases identical to TRBD1. There are 14 residues in the CDR3. The germline V gene encodes CDR1 SGHTA and CDR2 FQGNSA. J was trimmed by 1 base and V by 1 base; bases with no gene match: 0. As DNA, the CDR3 is TGTGCCAGCAGCTTAGGGACAGGGTCCTACGAGCAGTACTTC. Translated: CASSLGTGSYEQYF. Drawing the rest from reference TRBV7-2 and TRBJ2-7, the complete variable domain is GAGVSQSPSNKVTEKGKDVELRCDPISGHTALYWYRQSLGQGLEFLIYFQGNSAPDKSGLPSDRFSAERTGGSVSTLTIQRTQQEDSAVYLCASSLGTGSYEQYFGPGTRLTVT.

The J gene is TRBJ1-2, the V gene TRBV5-5; D remains ambiguous. The CDR3 length is 13 residues. CDR1 and CDR2 (germline): SGHKS, YYEKEE (reference sequence). Trimming left V 4 bases short and J 8 bases short, with 15 bases between. The CDR3 spells CASSTTAGRGYTF. DNA for the CDR3: TGTGCCAGCAGCACTACTGCGGGCAGAGGCTACACCTTC.

The rearrangement uses TRBV11-3 and TRBJ2-7, with unresolved D. CDR3 length equals 11 residues. The V end was cut by 7 bases, the J end by 3 bases, with 7 bases between. Germline loops: CDR1 SGHNT, CDR2 YENEEA. The DNA for the CDR3 is TGTGCCAGCAAAGGAGTCTACGAGCAGTACTTC. Amino acids: CASKGVYEQYF. Combining the CDR3 with reference TRBV11-3 and TRBJ2-7 gives the whole variable domain EAGVVQSPRYKIIEKKQPVAFWCNPISGHNTLYWYLQNLGQGPELLIRYENEEAVDDSQLPKDRFSAERLKGVDSTLKIQPAELGDSAVYLCASKGVYEQYFGPGTRLTVT.

The rearrangement joins TRBV6-2 or TRBV6-3 to TRBJ2-7; the D is unclear. V was trimmed by 4 bases and J by 1 base, leaving 5 bases between them. The CDR3 is 12 amino acids. CDR1 and CDR2 (germline): MNHEY, SVGEGT. CDR3 sequence (DNA): TGTGCCAGCAGTTCTACTTCCTACGAGCAGTACTTC. It encodes CASSSTSYEQYF.

The chain combines TRBV7-2 with TRBJ2-1; 8 bases align to TRBD1. Germline V CDR1 and CDR2: SGHTA, FQGNSA. With 6 bases clipped from V and 1 base from J, the junction kept 5 bases outside the gene matches. The CDR3 runs to 15 residues. CDR3 sequence reads: CASSPDRGSYNEQFF. The CDR3 DNA reads TGTGCCAGCAGTCCCGACAGGGGTTCCTACAATGAGCAGTTCTTC.